These T cell receptor beta chains were read from a single sample in a study of T cells in Graves' hyperthyroidism and ophthalmopathy. TCRdb called the multiplex PCR reads again in MiXCR, with one record for every CDR3 protein. The profile shows nearly 750,000 distinct CDR3 sequences, roughly 32% of them singletons. Sequencing was done on a sample of blood. The receptors derive from a woman in her forties with Graves' hyperthyroidism. Both conserved end residues are part of each CDR3.

J	V	CDR3
TRBJ1-2	TRBV29-1	CSVGTGGRGGYTF
TRBJ1-4	TRBV4-2	CASSEEGWVKLFF
TRBJ2-5	TRBV11-1	CASSRLAGETQYF
TRBJ1-4	TRBV29-1	CSARGDSNEKLFF
TRBJ1-4	TRBV25-1	CASTPPRQDLTATNEKLFF
TRBJ1-1	TRBV25-1	CASSPRRRDRLPQNTEAFF
TRBJ2-5	TRBV7-2	CASSQLTQETQYF
TRBJ2-7	TRBV19	CASSPAQAPWEQYF
TRBJ1-2	TRBV9	CASSALGRGGGYTF
TRBJ2-7	TRBV29-1	CSVEPTSKGLEQYF
TRBJ1-1	TRBV6-6	CASSDHGEGTEAFF
TRBJ1-6	TRBV7-9	CASSGQALSSPLHF
TRBJ1-1	TRBV6-5	CASSYEGGDFTEAFF
TRBJ1-1	TRBV5-6	CASTTPYKGQGMGTEAFF
TRBJ2-1	TRBV7-2	CASSSRAPSHEQFF
TRBJ1-1	TRBV24-1	CATSNPPELEAFF
TRBJ1-2	TRBV29-1	CSVEETRGNYGYTF
TRBJ1-1	TRBV25-1	CASSARGVMNTEAFF
TRBJ1-1	TRBV3-1	CASSMDRAIFEAFF
TRBJ1-1	TRBV6-6	CASSYSTGTMNTEAFF
TRBJ1-2	TRBV12-3/TRBV12-4	CASSLQTGDPLTF
TRBJ2-1	TRBV7-9	CASSFGTWRNEQFF
TRBJ1-1	TRBV7-2	CASRRTLMNTEAFF
TRBJ2-3	TRBV20-1	CSASRPESTDTQYF
TRBJ1-2	TRBV9	CASSVEGHGFYGYTF
TRBJ2-5	TRBV2	CAWKGAQDDQYF
TRBJ2-7	TRBV15	CATSRDWGQRSSYEQYF
TRBJ1-2	TRBV3-1	CASSQGRQSSYGYTF
TRBJ1-2	TRBV7-2	CASSFEGDRAPFANYGYTF
TRBJ2-7	TRBV9	CASSQLTGQGYEQYF
TRBJ2-7	TRBV19	CASSIGTSYEQYF
TRBJ1-4	TRBV5-1	CASSLEAGAEKLFF
TRBJ2-7	TRBV29-1	CSVDLFREQYF
TRBJ2-7	TRBV4-2	CASSQEGPRPPEQYF
TRBJ1-6	TRBV28	CASSRTGRASPLHF
TRBJ2-7	TRBV20-1	CSAQLGQAYEQYF
TRBJ1-5	TRBV15	CATSSRDFGGQPQHF
TRBJ1-1	TRBV9	CASSAGGRMNTEAFF
TRBJ1-5	TRBV19	CATTDRFHQPQHF
TRBJ1-5	TRBV19	CASTPRPGDQPQHF
TRBJ2-7	TRBV15	CATSRNRYYEQYF
TRBJ1-2	TRBV30	CAWSRFYGYTF
TRBJ1-2	TRBV15	CATSSWGQGEGYGYTF
TRBJ2-2	TRBV7-6	CASGMTMNTGELFF
TRBJ2-7	TRBV10-3	CAIRTNRNEQYF
TRBJ2-7	TRBV25-1	CASSADSGRGEQYF
TRBJ2-2	TRBV12-3/TRBV12-4	CASSFHSPTGELFF
TRBJ1-4	TRBV11-2	CASSLMGTALEKLFF
TRBJ2-5	TRBV7-9	CASMVTSWETQYF